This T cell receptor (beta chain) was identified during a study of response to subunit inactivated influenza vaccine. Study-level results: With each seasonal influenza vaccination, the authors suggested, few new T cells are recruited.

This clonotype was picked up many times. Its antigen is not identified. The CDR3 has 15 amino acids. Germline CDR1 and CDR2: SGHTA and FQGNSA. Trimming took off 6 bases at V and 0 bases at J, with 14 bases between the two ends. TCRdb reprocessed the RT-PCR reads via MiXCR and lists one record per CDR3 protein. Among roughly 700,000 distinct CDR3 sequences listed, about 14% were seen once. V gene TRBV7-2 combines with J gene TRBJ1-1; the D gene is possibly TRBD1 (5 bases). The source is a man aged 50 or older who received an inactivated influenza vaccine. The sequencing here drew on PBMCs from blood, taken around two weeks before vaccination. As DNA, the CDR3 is TGTGCCAGCAGGTTTGCCCCAGGGATGAACACTGAAGCTTTCTTT. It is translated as CASRFAPGMNTEAFF.